Shown below are 30 T cell receptor beta chains from a single sample sequenced in a study of T cells in severe cutaneous drug reactions. The patients sequenced had a carbamazepine-induced Stevens-Johnson syndrome or toxic epidermal necrolysis reaction. Bulk and single-cell libraries used iRepertoire multiplex PCR with TCR subtype-specific primers. Following a re-call of the multiplex PCR reads, TCRdb has one entry per CDR3 protein and lacks DNA. Listed are around 6,000 distinct CDR3 sequences; 15% falls within the top ten. The material sequenced was PBMCs. The receptors here all came from a human donor with a severe cutaneous adverse drug reaction.

The V gene is TRBV4-1, the J gene TRBJ2-1; without DNA, the TCRdb call of TRBD1 cannot be checked. Per the germline V gene, CDR1 is MGHRA and CDR2 is YSYEKL. This CDR3 contains 13 residues. The CDR3 protein is CASSQGGLRGQFF.

Measured by frequency, this clonotype is medium-sized. CDR3 in amino acids: CASSYGTGTGANVLTF. This chain joins TRBV6-6 and TRBJ2-6; no DNA is available, so the TRBD1 call from TCRdb remains unchecked. Germline CDR1 is MNHNY and CDR2 is SVGAGI (reference sequence). This CDR3 contains 16 residues.

V and J are TRBV6-1 and TRBJ2-4; the D gene TCRdb calls, TRBD1, cannot be checked with no DNA. The germline CDR1 and CDR2 sequences are MNHNS and SASEGT. This CDR3 spans 13 amino acids. CDR3 amino acids: CASSTGQGNIQYF.

The chain joins TRBV12-3 or TRBV12-4 to TRBJ2-3; TCRdb proposes TRBD1, but this gene call is untestable without DNA. CDR3 length: 17 residues. CDR3: CASSFPSGQSYTDTQYF.

The chain combines TRBV4-2 with TRBJ2-3; TCRdb outputs TRBD1, but without DNA this stays unchecked. The CDR3 extends over 18 amino acids. Germline CDR1 LGHNA, CDR2 YNFKEQ. This chain's CDR3 is CASSQDRRGEGRTDTQYF.

Measured by frequency, this clonotype is medium-sized (0.01 to 0.1%). The chain carries TRBV6-2 or TRBV6-3 and TRBJ2-1; the D call from TCRdb, TRBD1, cannot be confirmed without DNA. CDR3 length: 19 amino acids. Germline CDR1 reads MNHEY; CDR2 reads SVGEGT. CDR3 amino acids: CASSSFRQGGTIQSNEQFF.

By frequency, this clonotype is medium-sized. The chain uses TRBV27 and TRBJ2-1; without DNA, the TCRdb call of TRBD2 cannot be checked. This CDR3 has 15 amino acids. Germline CDR1 is MNHEY and CDR2 is SMNVEV (reference sequence). The CDR3 is CASSHWSPGYNEQFF.

The V gene is TRBV2, the J gene TRBJ1-2. This CDR3 contains 13 residues. CDR1 SNHLY and CDR2 FYNNEI come from the germline V gene. The CDR3 is CATRGLGSYGYTF.

By frequency, this clonotype is medium-sized. V usage is TRBV6-4 and J usage is TRBJ2-1; lacking DNA, the TRBD1 call made by TCRdb goes unchecked. Germline V gene data show CDR1 as MRHNA and CDR2 as SNTAGT. The CDR3 totals 16 residues. CDR3 protein: CASSLRGQGDPNEQFF.

By frequency, this clonotype is medium-sized. The chain couples TRBV27 to TRBJ1-5; TCRdb gives TRBD1 as the D gene, but with no DNA this cannot be confirmed. Germline-derived CDR1 and CDR2 are MNHEY and SMNVEV (reference sequence). This CDR3 is 14 amino acids long. The CDR3 sequence: CASSPGAMGQPQHF.

Judged by frequency, this clonotype is medium-sized. The rearrangement joins TRBV7-3 to TRBJ2-7. The CDR3 covers 15 residues. The germline V gene encodes CDR1 SGHTA and CDR2 FQGTGA. The CDR3 is CASSLAGGSSYEQYF.

This clonotype is labeled medium-sized based on frequency. The chain recombines TRBV4-3 with TRBJ2-2; as DNA is missing, the TRBD1 call by TCRdb cannot be tested. Germline CDR1 reads LGHNA; CDR2 reads YSLEER. The CDR3 contains 14 residues. The CDR3: CASSQGPGTGELFF.

This chain links TRBV30 with TRBJ2-1; without DNA, the TCRdb call of TRBD1 cannot be checked. CDR3 length: 13 amino acids. CDR1 is GTSNPN, CDR2 SVGIG, per germline (reference sequence). Here the CDR3 reads CAFRDRESNEQFF.

The chain recombines TRBV7-9 with TRBJ2-7; with no DNA, the TCRdb D assignment of TRBD1 cannot be verified. Per the germline V gene, CDR1 is SEHNR and CDR2 is FQNEAQ (reference sequence). The CDR3 spans 13 residues. The CDR3: CASSLAGATEQYF.

This clonotype is deemed medium-sized by its frequency. This chain links TRBV28 with TRBJ1-2; TCRdb calls TRBD1, which cannot be checked without DNA. The CDR3 spans 17 residues. The germline V gene has CDR1 MDHEN and CDR2 SYDVKM. The CDR3 protein is CASSFFAGERSDYGYTF.

CDR3 sequence reads: CASSQEGGPISGNTIYF. The rearrangement uses TRBV4-2 and TRBJ1-3; TCRdb reports TRBD1, a call that lacks DNA to check it against. CDR1 is LGHNA and CDR2 is YNFKEQ in the germline V gene. CDR3 length equals 17 residues.

This clonotype is medium-sized by frequency. The chain links TRBV10-1 to TRBJ2-1; there is no DNA to check the TCRdb D call of TRBD1. The CDR3 covers 15 residues. CDR1 and CDR2 from the germline V gene are WNHNN and SYGVQD (reference sequence). CDR3 sequence: CASSPGAPDYNEQFF.

The chain joins TRBV12-3 or TRBV12-4 to TRBJ2-1; the TCRdb call, TRBD2, lacks DNA for checking. This CDR3 region has 14 residues. The chain's CDR3 is CASSFQSGSREQFF.

By frequency, this clonotype is medium-sized. This chain's CDR3 is CASSSLRTIYF. This chain links TRBV28 with TRBJ1-3. CDR1 and CDR2 (germline): MDHEN, SYDVKM. The CDR3 consists of 11 residues.

V and J are TRBV5-4 and TRBJ2-3; TCRdb names TRBD1, which stays unverified in the absence of DNA. The length of the CDR3 is 15 residues. Per the germline V gene, CDR1 is SGHNT and CDR2 is YYREEE (reference sequence). The CDR3 region is CASSSPGQGRNTQYF. Full variable domain (remainder filled in from reference TRBV5-4 and TRBJ2-3): ETGVTQSPTHLIKTRGQQVTLRCSSQSGHNTVSWYQQALGQGPQFIFQYYREEENGRGNFPPRFSGLQFPNYSSELNVNALELDDSALYLCASSSPGQGRNTQYFGPGTRLTVL.

This clonotype counts as medium-sized (0.01 to 0.1%) by frequency. This CDR3 reads CASSHPNRLNYGYTF. The chain uses TRBV4-1 and TRBJ1-2. This CDR3 is 15 amino acids long. Germline V lookup: CDR1 MGHRA, CDR2 YSYEKL.

This chain joins TRBV27 and TRBJ2-3; TCRdb picks TRBD2, but there is no DNA to check that call. Germline V CDR1 and CDR2: MNHEY, SMNVEV (reference sequence). This CDR3 comprises 14 residues. CDR3 sequence: CASSPRGGRDTQYF.

Its frequency marks this clonotype as medium-sized. The chain carries TRBV15 and TRBJ1-1. This CDR3 contains 17 residues. Germline lookup yields CDR1 LNHNV and CDR2 YYDKDF (reference sequence). CDR3: CATSRDRVVGRNTEAFF.

Considering frequency, this clonotype is medium-sized. The V call is TRBV27, the J call TRBJ1-2. CDR3 length: 14 amino acids. The V gene's germline CDR1 is MNHEY and CDR2 SMNVEV (reference sequence). CDR3 amino acids: CASRGYTESYGYTF.

This chain connects TRBV12-3 or TRBV12-4 to TRBJ2-1; TCRdb's D call of TRBD2 is untestable without DNA. The CDR3 totals 18 residues. CDR3 protein: CASSLMTSGRYSYNEQFF.

The rearrangement joins TRBV20-1 to TRBJ1-1; TCRdb's D call of TRBD1 is untestable without DNA. This CDR3 comprises 15 residues. The germline V gene encodes CDR1 DFQATT and CDR2 SNEGSKA (reference sequence). The chain's CDR3 is CSASYGGLMDTEAFF.

The chain has TRBV13 and TRBJ2-1; the D call from TCRdb, TRBD2, cannot be confirmed without DNA. Germline V lookup: CDR1 PRHDT, CDR2 FYEKMQ (reference sequence). The CDR3 loop spans 16 amino acids. The CDR3 protein is CASSPRGSGGEYEQFF.

The chain links TRBV24-1 to TRBJ2-1; without DNA, the TCRdb call of TRBD2 cannot be checked. The CDR3 totals 14 residues. The germline CDR1 and CDR2 sequences are KGHDR and SFDVKD. The CDR3 region is CATSRTSSYNEQFF.

This clonotype shows up as medium-sized by frequency. The chain uses TRBV19 and TRBJ1-1. The CDR3 sequence is 12 residues long. The germline gives CDR1 LNHDA, CDR2 SQIVND (reference sequence). The CDR3 reads CASSNLNTEAFF.

This clonotype is labeled medium-sized based on frequency. V and J are TRBV28 and TRBJ1-6; TCRdb's D gene call, TRBD1, goes unchecked for lack of DNA. Germline CDR1 reads MDHEN; CDR2 reads SYDVKM. This CDR3 has 14 residues. The CDR3 spells CASRPDNMNSPLHF.